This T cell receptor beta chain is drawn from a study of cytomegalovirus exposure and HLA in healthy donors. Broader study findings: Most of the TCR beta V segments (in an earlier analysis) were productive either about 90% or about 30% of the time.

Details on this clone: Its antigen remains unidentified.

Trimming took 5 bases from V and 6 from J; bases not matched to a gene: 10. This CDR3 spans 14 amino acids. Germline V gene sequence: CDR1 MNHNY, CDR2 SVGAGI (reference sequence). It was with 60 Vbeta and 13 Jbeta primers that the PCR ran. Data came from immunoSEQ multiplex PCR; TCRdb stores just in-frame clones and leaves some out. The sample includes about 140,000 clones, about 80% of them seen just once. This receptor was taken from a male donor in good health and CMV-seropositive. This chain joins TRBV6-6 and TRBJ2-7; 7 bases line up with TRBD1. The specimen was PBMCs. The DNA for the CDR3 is TGTGCCAGCAGTCACACCTTGGGACAGCCCGAGCAGTACTTC. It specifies CASSHTLGQPEQYF.